This is a list of T cell receptor beta chains from one sample in a study of cytomegalovirus exposure and HLA in healthy donors. The method was immunoSEQ multiplex PCR; TCRdb's version includes in-frame clones alone and lacks a portion of them. The repertoire holds 150,000 to 200,000 clones, with 76% as singletons. Specimen: PBMCs. Source of these receptors: a male donor in good health and CMV-seronegative. The CDR3 runs from the conserved cysteine through the conserved F or W. Where a row states a size, it is once, few, many or the class of an expanded clone; other rows omit it.

CDR3 protein: CASSEVRALDGYTF; V gene: TRBV7-9; J gene: TRBJ1-2; clone size: -; CDR3 length: 14
CDR3 protein: CAWSVGAGRGVKLFF; V gene: TRBV30; J gene: TRBJ1-4; clone size: -; CDR3 length: 15
CDR3 protein: CASSLSTDYEQYF; V gene: TRBV7-9; J gene: TRBJ2-7; clone size: -; CDR3 length: 13
CDR3 protein: CASSLGGSDEQFF; V gene: TRBV7-6; J gene: TRBJ2-1; clone size: -; CDR3 length: 13
CDR3 protein: CASSLSSGGHYEQYF; V gene: TRBV27; J gene: TRBJ2-7; clone size: -; CDR3 length: 15
CDR3 protein: CASSGGQIYGYTF; V gene: TRBV10-1; J gene: TRBJ1-2; clone size: -; CDR3 length: 13
CDR3 protein: CASSSNSRSTYF; V gene: TRBV28; J gene: TRBJ2-3; clone size: -; CDR3 length: 12
CDR3 protein: CASRPHLGAEETQYF; V gene: TRBV6-1; J gene: TRBJ2-5; clone size: -; CDR3 length: 15
CDR3 protein: CASSFRTGGETQYF; V gene: TRBV7-9; J gene: TRBJ2-5; clone size: -; CDR3 length: 14
CDR3 protein: CASSIYRQAPYGYTF; V gene: TRBV19; J gene: TRBJ1-2; clone size: -; CDR3 length: 15
CDR3 protein: CSAQGAYGYTF; V gene: TRBV20-1; J gene: TRBJ1-2; clone size: -; CDR3 length: 11
CDR3 protein: CASSFPSGGRNEQYF; V gene: TRBV28; J gene: TRBJ2-7; clone size: -; CDR3 length: 15
CDR3 protein: CSVAGAGELFF; V gene: TRBV29-1; J gene: TRBJ2-2; clone size: few; CDR3 length: 11
CDR3 protein: CASSLLGQFYGYTF; V gene: TRBV28; J gene: TRBJ1-2; clone size: few; CDR3 length: 14
CDR3 protein: CASSPGLAGGYTQYF; V gene: TRBV19; J gene: TRBJ2-3; clone size: -; CDR3 length: 15
CDR3 protein: CASSNRVGETQYF; V gene: TRBV19; J gene: TRBJ2-5; clone size: few; CDR3 length: 13
CDR3 protein: CASSAWPSSYEQYF; V gene: TRBV9; J gene: TRBJ2-7; clone size: once; CDR3 length: 14
CDR3 protein: CASSKRTSENSYNEQFF; V gene: TRBV21-1; J gene: TRBJ2-1; clone size: -; CDR3 length: 17
CDR3 protein: CASSLQQGRPNTEAFF; V gene: TRBV27; J gene: TRBJ1-1; clone size: -; CDR3 length: 16
CDR3 protein: CASSGLGADTGELFF; V gene: TRBV5-1; J gene: TRBJ2-2; clone size: -; CDR3 length: 15
CDR3 protein: CASSQGLAGATDTQYF; V gene: TRBV5-4; J gene: TRBJ2-3; clone size: -; CDR3 length: 16
CDR3 protein: CASSSSWHNEQFF; V gene: TRBV7-9; J gene: TRBJ2-1; clone size: -; CDR3 length: 13
CDR3 protein: CAWSRTGNSGNTIYF; V gene: TRBV30; J gene: TRBJ1-3; clone size: once; CDR3 length: 15
CDR3 protein: CALDRGVIHGYTF; V gene: TRBV30; J gene: TRBJ1-2; clone size: -; CDR3 length: 13
CDR3 protein: CASSSPGYNSPLHF; V gene: TRBV25-1; J gene: TRBJ1-6; clone size: -; CDR3 length: 14
CDR3 protein: CASSLGGSSYNSPLHF; V gene: TRBV5-4; J gene: TRBJ1-6; clone size: few; CDR3 length: 16
CDR3 protein: CASSFKAETQYF; V gene: TRBV7-6; J gene: TRBJ2-5; clone size: -; CDR3 length: 12
CDR3 protein: CASSLSSGVPYEQYF; V gene: TRBV27; J gene: TRBJ2-7; clone size: -; CDR3 length: 15
CDR3 protein: CASTTTGAPGNTIYF; V gene: TRBV11-2; J gene: TRBJ1-3; clone size: -; CDR3 length: 15
CDR3 protein: CATRRQLSGNTIYF; V gene: TRBV28; J gene: TRBJ1-3; clone size: -; CDR3 length: 14
CDR3 protein: CASSFSGTGVTEAFF; V gene: TRBV5-1; J gene: TRBJ1-1; clone size: once; CDR3 length: 15
CDR3 protein: CASSLAGTSGSTDTQYF; V gene: TRBV5-1; J gene: TRBJ2-3; clone size: once; CDR3 length: 17
CDR3 protein: CASSFDGTGQDTQYF; V gene: TRBV7-3; J gene: TRBJ2-3; clone size: -; CDR3 length: 15
CDR3 protein: CASSIPPSGRAADTQYF; V gene: TRBV19; J gene: TRBJ2-3; clone size: -; CDR3 length: 17
CDR3 protein: CASSLDSQPQHF; V gene: TRBV5-4; J gene: TRBJ1-5; clone size: few; CDR3 length: 12
CDR3 protein: CAISVGQGTFF; V gene: TRBV10-3; J gene: TRBJ2-1; clone size: -; CDR3 length: 11
CDR3 protein: CASSIGVSESWVTGELFF; V gene: TRBV19; J gene: TRBJ2-2; clone size: few; CDR3 length: 18
CDR3 protein: CASSLAGRTDTQYF; V gene: TRBV7-2; J gene: TRBJ2-3; clone size: -; CDR3 length: 14
CDR3 protein: CASSQDGGGTGTSNQPQHF; V gene: TRBV4-2; J gene: TRBJ1-5; clone size: -; CDR3 length: 19
CDR3 protein: CAGRLRGTDTQYF; V gene: TRBV11-3; J gene: TRBJ2-3; clone size: -; CDR3 length: 13
CDR3 protein: CASSPQSTATNEKLFF; V gene: TRBV18; J gene: TRBJ1-4; clone size: -; CDR3 length: 16
CDR3 protein: CASSWNMTGGYTGELFF; V gene: TRBV5-1; J gene: TRBJ2-2; clone size: once; CDR3 length: 17
CDR3 protein: CASSTSGSTDTQYF; V gene: TRBV7-3; J gene: TRBJ2-3; clone size: -; CDR3 length: 14
CDR3 protein: CASSLTPGLSPLHF; V gene: TRBV7-3; J gene: TRBJ1-6; clone size: once; CDR3 length: 14
CDR3 protein: CASSQEGQGNSPLHF; V gene: TRBV5-1; J gene: TRBJ1-6; clone size: few; CDR3 length: 15
CDR3 protein: CASSLGLDSREQYF; V gene: TRBV11-3; J gene: TRBJ2-7; clone size: -; CDR3 length: 14
CDR3 protein: CASSGGTSVPGELFF; V gene: TRBV5-4; J gene: TRBJ2-2; clone size: -; CDR3 length: 15
CDR3 protein: CASSTGTGETDTQYF; V gene: TRBV5-4; J gene: TRBJ2-3; clone size: -; CDR3 length: 15